The 18 T cell receptor beta chains below come from one sample, sequenced in a study of patients and donors after allogeneic stem cell transplantation. Via MiXCR, TCRdb re-called the RT-PCR reads, giving one row per CDR3 protein. The sample has some 150,000 distinct CDR3 sequences; 37% are singletons. Sample: blood, either unsorted or a sorted T cell fraction (not recorded which). These receptor sequences come from a human donor who was either an allogeneic HSCT recipient or a stem cell or donor lymphocyte infusion donor (not recorded which). It is not recorded whose cells these are; they may come from a transplant donor.

There are a few counts of this clonotype. The chain carries TRBV6-6 and TRBJ1-2, with D possibly matching TRBD1 (6 bases). Germline-derived CDR1 and CDR2 are MNHNY and SVGAGI (reference sequence). V was cut by 5 bases and J by 6 bases, with 16 bases left in between. The CDR3 is 14 amino acids. The CDR3 reads CASSMEGGPHGYTF. The CDR3, as DNA: TGTGCCAGCAGTATGGAGGGGGGGCCCCATGGCTACACCTTC.

The gene calls are TRBV12-3 or TRBV12-4 and TRBJ2-1, with a possible D match to TRBD2 (6 bases). The CDR3 spans 16 residues. V lost 1 base and J lost 5, with 15 bases in between. DNA of the CDR3: TGTGCCAGCAGTTTAGTGGGACTGCCGCCCGACAATGAGCAGTTCTTC. Translation gives CASSLVGLPPDNEQFF.

This clonotype was observed a handful of times. The chain carries TRBV7-2 and TRBJ1-1; D unclear. Trimming cost V 3 bases and J 6 bases, with 17 bases left between them. The CDR3 has 15 amino acids. Germline CDR1 SGHTA, CDR2 FQGNSA. CDR3 sequence reads: CASSFRGGYPAEAFF. CDR3 in DNA: TGTGCCAGCAGCTTCCGAGGTGGCTACCCAGCTGAAGCTTTCTTT.

This clonotype occurred a few times. DNA for the CDR3: TGCAGCGTTGAAGCCCAATATCAGGGGGGGAACACTGAAGCTTTCTTT. Translated: CSVEAQYQGGNTEAFF. J is TRBJ1-1 and V is TRBV29-1; TRBD1 agrees at 7 bases. CDR3 length: 16 amino acids. Trimming took 1 base from V and 1 from J; bases not matched to a gene: 9. Germline CDR1 SQVTM, CDR2 ANQGSEA.

This clonotype came up many times. V is TRBV28 and J is TRBJ1-1; D is unclear. CDR3 length: 11 residues. V gave up 2 bases and J gave up 5 bases, with 3 bases separating them. Looked up from germline, CDR1 is MDHEN and CDR2 is SYDVKM. For the CDR3, the DNA is TGTGCCAGCAGTTTAAAAACTGAAGCTTTCTTT. Its translation is CASSLKTEAFF.

This clonotype was picked up a small number of times. J is TRBJ1-1 and V is TRBV12-3 or TRBV12-4, with D perhaps TRBD1 (5 bases). CDR3 size: 16 residues. V lost 5 bases, J lost 2 bases, and 18 bases lay in between. The CDR3 sequence is CASSPGDGGFNTEAFF. The CDR3 nucleotides read TGTGCCAGCAGTCCTGGGGACGGCGGTTTCAACACTGAAGCTTTCTTT.

CDR3 nucleotide sequence: TGTGCCAGCAGTGAATGGGACAGCAACTATGGCTACACCTTC. It is translated as CASSEWDSNYGYTF. The rearrangement uses TRBV6-1 and TRBJ1-2, with TRBD1 identical over 7 bases. The CDR3 contains 14 residues. Germline V lookup: CDR1 MNHNS, CDR2 SASEGT. V was clipped by 2 bases and J by 2 bases; unmatched bases: 2.

The chain has TRBV7-3 and TRBJ1-1; possible D gene TRBD1, 6 bases. Germline V gene sequence: CDR1 SGHTA, CDR2 FQGTGA. The length of the CDR3 is 14 residues. Trimming left V 5 bases short and J 8 bases short, with 18 bases between. This CDR3 is CASSPGVGGPEAFF. CDR3 bases: TGTGCCAGCAGCCCCGGGGTAGGGGGTCCCGAAGCTTTCTTT.

A few counts support this clonotype. The rearrangement uses TRBV7-9 and TRBJ1-2, with D perhaps TRBD1 (6 bases). In germline, CDR1 is SEHNR, CDR2 FQNEAQ (reference sequence). The CDR3 length is 13 residues. V lost 7 bases and J 4 bases, leaving 13 bases between the germline ends. The CDR3 region is CASTTGNIYGYTF. For the CDR3, the DNA is TGTGCCAGCACCACAGGGAACATCTATGGCTACACCTTC.

This clonotype showed up just a few times. The V and J genes are TRBV25-1 and TRBJ1-1; D is unresolved. Per germline, CDR1 MGHDK and CDR2 SYGVNS. Trimming cost V 1 base and J 8 bases, with 5 bases left between them. CDR3 length: 11 amino acids. The CDR3 spells CASSELEEAFF. The CDR3, as DNA: TGTGCCAGCAGTGAATTGGAGGAAGCTTTCTTT.

This clonotype was observed a handful of times. The chain couples TRBV7-2 to TRBJ1-1, with D uncertain. The germline V gene encodes CDR1 SGHTA and CDR2 FQGNSA. This CDR3 has 12 residues. V was pared by 3 bases and J by 4 bases, with 6 bases between. In nucleotides, the CDR3 is TGTGCCAGCAGCTTGGTAGTCACTGAAGCTTTCTTT. It encodes CASSLVVTEAFF.

A few counts support this clonotype. V gene TRBV3-1 combines with J gene TRBJ1-5; D is unclear. The CDR3 has 14 amino acids. The V gene's germline CDR1 is LGHDT and CDR2 YNNKEL (reference sequence). V lost 0 bases to trimming and J lost 7 bases, with 10 bases between them. CDR3 amino acids: CASSQEAGGQPQHF. The CDR3, as DNA: TGTGCCAGCAGCCAAGAGGCAGGTGGACAGCCCCAGCATTTT. Combining the CDR3 with reference TRBV3-1 and TRBJ1-5 gives the whole variable domain DTAVSQTPKYLVTQMGNDKSIKCEQNLGHDTMYWYKQDSKKFLKIMFSYNNKELIINETVPNRFSPKSPDKAHLNLHINSLELGDSAVYFCASSQEAGGQPQHFGDGTRLSIL.

The chain employs TRBV27 and TRBJ2-3; possible D gene TRBD1, 6 bases. V lost 2 bases and J 1 base, leaving 10 bases between the germline ends. The CDR3 has 15 residues. Germline assignment: CDR1 MNHEY and CDR2 SMNVEV (reference sequence). For the CDR3, the DNA is TGTGCCAGCAGTTTAACAGGGTTGGGCACAGATACGCAGTATTTT. Its translation: CASSLTGLGTDTQYF.

This chain joins TRBV5-1 and TRBJ2-1, with D unresolved. The germline V gene encodes CDR1 SGHRS and CDR2 YFSETQ. With 1 base removed from V and 9 bases from J, the gap between germline ends came to 8 bases. The CDR3 is made up of 12 amino acids. The CDR3 DNA is TGCGCCAGCAGCTTGTTAGCCGCTGAGCAGTTCTTC. Translated: CASSLLAAEQFF.

The chain recombines TRBV12-3 or TRBV12-4 with TRBJ2-5; TRBD1 matches 11 bases. The CDR3 is 15 amino acids. V lost 5 bases, J lost 5 bases, and 7 bases stayed unmatched. CDR3 bases: TGTGCCAGCAGTACGGACAGGGGGCTGTTCGAGACCCAGTACTTC. Translation gives CASSTDRGLFETQYF.

This sequence joins TRBV15 and TRBJ1-6, with D unclear. Deletions cut 5 bases from V and 6 bases from J, with 8 bases between. Germline V CDR1 and CDR2: LNHNV, YYDKDF (reference sequence). The CDR3 covers 13 residues. The CDR3, as DNA: TGTGCCACCAGCGTAACAGTTAATTCACCCCTCCACTTT. Residues: CATSVTVNSPLHF.

The chain links TRBV20-1 to TRBJ1-4; D gene unclear. Germline CDR1 and CDR2: DFQATT and SNEGSKA (reference sequence). The CDR3 has 11 residues. Trimming shortened V by 5 bases and J by 6 bases, and 7 bases separated the two germline ends. The DNA of the CDR3 is TGCAGTGCTGCCTCATATGAAAAACTGTTTTTT. Its protein is CSAASYEKLFF.

This clonotype was counted only a few times. The chain combines TRBV12-3 or TRBV12-4 with TRBJ2-5; possibly TRBD1 for D (6 bases). The V end was cut by 5 bases, the J end by 9 bases, with 10 bases between. The CDR3 loop spans 11 amino acids. CDR3 region: CASSLEGAQYF. As DNA, the CDR3 is TGTGCCAGCAGTCTAGAGGGGGCCCAGTACTTC.